These 21 T cell receptor beta chains were all obtained from the same sample, sequenced in a study of blood T cell repertoires in COVID-19. Assay: immunoSEQ multiplex PCR; the TCRdb copy retains only in-frame clones and omits some. The table includes under 75,000 clones, 73% detected once. Sequencing was done on a sample of peripheral blood. These receptors were collected from a man in his 60s with acute or convalescent COVID-19.

This chain joins TRBV24-1 and TRBJ2-1; 10 bases align to TRBD2. V trimming: 4 bases; J trimming: 2 bases; junction bases outside the gene matches: 4. Per the germline V gene, CDR1 is KGHDR and CDR2 is SFDVKD. This CDR3 is 16 amino acids long. DNA of the CDR3: TGTGCCACCAGTGACCTAGCGGGAGACACCTACAATGAGCAGTTCTTC. This encodes CATSDLAGDTYNEQFF.

The chain uses TRBV14 and TRBJ2-2; 7 nucleotides match TRBD1. V lost 0 bases to trimming and J lost 8 bases; unmatched junction nucleotides: 3. CDR1 SGHDN and CDR2 FVKESK come from the germline V gene. The CDR3 covers 14 residues. The CDR3 is CASSQDRGYGELFF. CDR3 nucleotide sequence: TGTGCCAGCAGCCAAGACAGGGGGTATGGGGAGCTGTTTTTT.

The gene calls are TRBV25-1 and TRBJ2-6; 8 positions match TRBD1. Germline loops: CDR1 MGHDK, CDR2 SYGVNS. The CDR3 totals 17 residues. Trimming cost V 8 bases and J 2 bases; bases outside gene matches: 11. The DNA for the CDR3 is TGTGCCAGCGGGGACAGGTCACTGGGGGCTGGGGCCAACGTCCTGACTTTC. It is translated as CASGDRSLGAGANVLTF.

This chain connects TRBV12-3 or TRBV12-4 to TRBJ2-7; D is perhaps TRBD1 (6 bases). Trimming removed 3 bases at V and 3 bases at J, with 9 bases between. There are 13 residues in the CDR3. The CDR3 nucleotides read TGTGCCAGCAGTTTTACCAGGGGCTACGAGCAGTACTTC. It yields the protein CASSFTRGYEQYF.

The sample holds a few counts of this clone. In DNA form, the CDR3 reads TGTGCCAGCGCCTTTTCGGAGGCCCAGTCTGGCACAGATACGCAGTATTTT. Translation gives CASAFSEAQSGTDTQYF. The chain is built from TRBV27 and TRBJ2-3; a possible D gene is TRBD2 (5 bases). The ends were cut back, 8 bases at V and 1 base at J, with 22 bases in the middle. CDR1 MNHEY and CDR2 SMNVEV come from the germline V gene (reference sequence). CDR3 length equals 17 residues.

V is TRBV5-6 and J is TRBJ2-6; D is undetermined. Germline CDR1 is SGHDT and CDR2 is YYEEEE. CDR3 length: 15 residues. Trimming stripped 4 bases from V and 0 bases from J, with 8 bases between. CDR3: CASSTGLSGANVLTF. The CDR3 region has the DNA TGTGCCAGCAGCACGGGTCTCTCTGGGGCCAACGTCCTGACTTTC.

This clone occurred once. V gene TRBV7-9 combines with J gene TRBJ1-6; 7 bases match TRBD1. Germline lookup yields CDR1 SEHNR and CDR2 FQNEAQ (reference sequence). V was clipped by 3 bases and J by 8 bases; unmatched bases: 7. The CDR3 loop spans 15 amino acids. CDR3 sequence (DNA): TGTGCCAGCAGCTTGGACAGGAGTAGACATTCACCCCTCCACTTT. Translation gives CASSLDRSRHSPLHF.

The rearrangement links TRBV11-2 to TRBJ2-1, with 8 bases identical to TRBD1. V was pared by 1 base and J by 11 bases, with 16 bases of the junction left unmatched. Germline V lookup: CDR1 SGHAT, CDR2 FQNNGV. This CDR3 spans 17 amino acids. Here the CDR3 reads CASSLVGSGTGSTQQFF. DNA for the CDR3: TGTGCCAGCAGCTTAGTTGGGTCCGGGACAGGTTCGACCCAGCAGTTCTTC.

The sample holds one count of this clone. The chain couples TRBV4-1 to TRBJ1-1, with D tentatively TRBD1 (5 bases). Trimming stripped 6 bases from V and 0 bases from J, with 17 bases between. From germline, CDR1 is MGHRA and CDR2 YSYEKL. This CDR3 has 16 amino acids. CDR3 protein: CASRTGGKGLNTEAFF. The DNA for the CDR3 is TGCGCCAGCAGGACGGGGGGTAAGGGCCTGAACACTGAAGCTTTCTTT.

The rearrangement links TRBV5-6 to TRBJ1-5; 9 bases are shared with TRBD1. CDR3 length: 15 amino acids. Per germline, CDR1 SGHDT and CDR2 YYEEEE. V shed 2 bases, J shed 7 bases, and the junction held 7 bases outside the gene matches. CDR3 region: CASSLLGQGNQPQHF. The CDR3 coding sequence is TGTGCCAGCAGCTTACTTGGACAGGGGAACCAGCCCCAGCATTTT.

The V call is TRBV29-1, the J call TRBJ1-2; 8 bases are shared with TRBD1. The CDR3 is 12 amino acids. V lost 0 bases to trimming and J lost 7 bases; unmatched junction nucleotides: 1. Germline values: CDR1 SQVTM, CDR2 ANQGSEA. CDR3 residues: CSVEDRGLGYTF. The CDR3 region has the DNA TGCAGCGTTGAAGACAGGGGGCTTGGCTACACCTTC.

J is TRBJ1-6 and V is TRBV5-1; D uncertain. Germline V lookup: CDR1 SGHRS, CDR2 YFSETQ. Trimming cost V 4 bases and J 10 bases, with 12 bases left between them. There are 13 residues in the CDR3. The CDR3 DNA is TGCGCCAGCAGCCAAGAGACAAACTCACCCCTCCACTTT. Translated: CASSQETNSPLHF. Looking up the rest from reference TRBV5-1 and TRBJ1-6 gives the full variable domain: KAGVTQTPRYLIKTRGQQVTLSCSPISGHRSVSWYQQTPGQGLQFLFEYFSETQRNKGNFPGRFSGRQFSNSRSEMNVSTLELGDSALYLCASSQETNSPLHFGNGTRLTVT.

CDR3 in DNA: TGTGCCAGCAGCTTGAACCCGGGTGATGAAAAACTGTTTTTT. This translates into CASSLNPGDEKLFF. The chain links TRBV5-4 to TRBJ1-4; D remains ambiguous. V lost 1 base and J lost 6, with 10 bases in between. This CDR3 is built from 14 residues. Per the germline V gene, CDR1 is SGHNT and CDR2 is YYREEE (reference sequence).

V gene TRBV7-6 combines with J gene TRBJ2-3; 14 nucleotides line up with TRBD2. The J segment lost 1 base and the V segment lost 5 bases, leaving 17 bases of the junction unmatched. Germline V gene data show CDR1 as SGHVS and CDR2 as FNYEAQ. The CDR3 is 21 amino acids. DNA of the CDR3: TGTGCCAGCAGCCCACGGACCCAGGGACTAGCGGGGGAGATCCGCACAGATACGCAGTATTTT. This sequence encodes CASSPRTQGLAGEIRTDTQYF.

J is TRBJ2-7 and V is TRBV27, with D possibly being TRBD1 (6 bases). Germline V gene data show CDR1 as MNHEY and CDR2 as SMNVEV (reference sequence). CDR3 length: 13 amino acids. Deletions cut 2 bases from V and 3 bases from J, with 8 bases between. CDR3 coding DNA: TGTGCCAGCAGTTTAGTACAGGGCTACGAGCAGTACGTC. It codes for CASSLVQGYEQYV.

The V gene is TRBV9, the J gene TRBJ1-3; TRBD1 matches at 8 bases. V was clipped by 3 bases and J by 0 bases; unmatched bases: 2. Germline V CDR1 and CDR2: SGDLS, YYNGEE. This CDR3 spans 15 amino acids. CDR3 amino acids: CASSGGTGSGNTIYF. CDR3 bases: TGTGCCAGCAGCGGGGGGACAGGCTCTGGAAACACCATATATTTT. The complete variable domain, with remaining parts taken from reference TRBV9 and TRBJ1-3, reads DSGVTQTPKHLITATGQRVTLRCSPRSGDLSVYWYQQSLDQGLQFLIQYYNGEERAKGNILERFSAQQFPDLHSELNLSSLELGDSALYFCASSGGTGSGNTIYFGEGSWLTVV.

The sample holds a few counts of this clone. The chain carries TRBV20-1 and TRBJ2-4, with D tentatively TRBD1 or TRBD2 (5 bases each). V was pared by 4 bases and J by 7 bases, with 14 bases between. CDR1 is DFQATT, CDR2 SNEGSKA, per germline (reference sequence). CDR3 length: 13 residues. CDR3 nucleotides: TGCAGTGCTATTGAGGGGCAGAGCAACATTCAGTACTTC. This translates into CSAIEGQSNIQYF.

J is TRBJ2-1 and V is TRBV4-2; 12 positions agree with TRBD2. CDR1 is LGHNA and CDR2 is YNFKEQ in the germline V gene. V lost 0 bases to trimming and J lost 4 bases; unmatched junction nucleotides: 4. The CDR3 is made up of 17 amino acids. Here the CDR3 reads CASSQDFLAGGYNEQFF. CDR3 DNA: TGTGCCAGCAGCCAAGACTTCCTAGCGGGAGGGTACAATGAGCAGTTCTTC.

The chain employs TRBV5-1 and TRBJ2-5; the match to TRBD1 covers 8 bases. The CDR3 is 13 amino acids. The germline CDR1 and CDR2 sequences are SGHRS and YFSETQ. V dropped 3 bases and J dropped 4; count of bases not matched to a gene: 2. CDR3 in amino acids: CASSSDRVETQYF. The CDR3 DNA is TGCGCCAGCAGCTCGGACAGGGTAGAGACCCAGTACTTC.

This clone was detected only a few times. The chain recombines TRBV3-1 (or the pseudogene TRBV3-2) with TRBJ2-7; 8 nucleotides agree with TRBD2. CDR3 size: 11 residues. CDR1 is LGHDT, CDR2 YNNKEL, per germline (reference sequence). J was trimmed by 12 bases and V by 3 bases; bases with no gene match: 4. The CDR3 is CASSQAGGVYF. CDR3 in DNA: TGTGCCAGCAGCCAGGCGGGAGGAGTGTACTTC.

The rearrangement joins TRBV11-2 to TRBJ2-5, with 8 bases matching TRBD1. CDR3 length: 13 residues. Trimming at V came to 3 bases and at J to 5 bases, leaving 2 bases not matched to a gene. The V gene's germline CDR1 is SGHAT and CDR2 FQNNGV. CDR3 sequence: CASSLTGEETQYF. CDR3 DNA sequence: TGTGCCAGCAGCTTGACAGGGGAGGAGACCCAGTACTTC. Supplemented by reference TRBV11-2 and TRBJ2-5, the full variable domain reads EAGVAQSPRYKIIEKRQSVAFWCNPISGHATLYWYQQILGQGPKLLIQFQNNGVVDDSQLPKDRFSAERLKGVDSTLKIQPAKLEDSAVYLCASSLTGEETQYFGPGTRLLVL.